This TCR beta chain was identified during a study of molecular identifiers for immune sequencing clone quantification (dated by TCRdb to about 2018). About the full investigation: For a replicate experiment, RNA from approximately 20,000 or 100,000 naive CD8 T cells was divided into five aliquots, and four of the five aliquots were sequenced. CD8 T cells were used in a methods study to benchmark molecular-identifier clustering-based TCR repertoire sequencing (MIDCIRS) and TCR RNA copy counting.

Inclusive of the bounding cysteine and phenylalanine, the CDR3 is 15 residues long. The entry retains the CDR3 DNA only, 45 bases that are in frame from base 1. V and J lose 4 bases and 1 base, and a span of 13 bases separates them. For CDR1 and CDR2, the germline V gene lists SGHAT and FQNNGV. Overall results and qualifications from the work: Modeling estimated 2.5 to 3 recovered TCR RNA copies per cell, compared with about 10 by digital PCR, which implies about 32% capture efficiency. In CMV-specific effector cells, over 97% of molecules were held by clones above 20 RNA copies, whereas under 1% of molecules were held by such clones in naive cells. A single cell's worth of spiked-in Jurkat TCR RNA was reported detectable even among about a million naive CD8 T cells. Highly expanded clone sizes could be underestimated if identical TCR molecules share a barcode. Without barcode sub-clustering, chimeric consensus sequences inflated TCR diversity; chimeras reached as high as 47%. The naive libraries included spiked-in Jurkat TCR RNA (10 copies' worth), and this RNA is not part of the donor repertoire.

Libraries of naive CD8 T cells were built from about 21,000 to 970,000 sorted cells, with 10%, 30% or 50% of the purified RNA used. Naive CD8 T cells were FACS-sorted as CD8+CD4-CCR7+CD45RA+ on a BD FACSAria II into RLT Plus buffer. Around 10 TCR copies' worth of Jurkat RNA were spiked into about 20,000-1,000,000 naive CD8 T cell samples to test detection sensitivity. CD8 T cells were enriched with RosetteSep CD8+ T Cell Enrichment Cocktail and Ficoll-Paque, followed by ACK red cell lysis. A few counts support this clonotype. Its antigen specificity is not known. Base qualities are not recorded, but no much larger clone differs from it by a single base. Library method: PCR. Sequencing took place on a NextSeq 500. Bulk TCR libraries were made following a previously described method, with the TCR primers given in Table S5. Purification of total RNA was performed with the Qiagen AllPrep DNA/RNA kit. Reads from multiple sequencing runs of the same library were pooled before analysis. The published analysis was carried out like this. Reads were retained only if the reads had an exact TCR constant sequence, and the retained reads were trimmed to 150 nt and grouped according to their 12-nt molecular barcodes. Within each barcode group, reads were sub-clustered at a 15% Levenshtein threshold, and quality-weighted consensus sequences were built per RNA molecule. Non-functional sequences were excluded, and lower-count sequences lying one edit away from another sequence were also excluded. Based on a fit of two negative binomial distributions, barcode sub-clusters having less than 20% of the maximum read count were discarded. TCRdb trimmed the raw reads at Q25, called clones with MiXCR and kept productive beta chains. Each CDR3 protein gets just one entry, which takes the most common genes and DNA from the rows behind it. V and J calls and clone size were set by TCRdb, not the authors. Here the sample has about 630,000 distinct CDR3 sequences; roughly 27% occur a single time. The ten most abundant clones make up about 0.78% of the sample.

Sequenced sample: naive CD8+ T cells from blood, with Jurkat cell RNA spiked in. In light of the paper, this sample's cell subset or site label describes: FACS-sorted CD8+CD4-CCR7+CD45RA+ naive T cells. Recombination joined TRBV11-2 with TRBJ2-5; TRBD1 might be the D gene, on 5 matching bases. The sequence derives from a human donor in good health. Some libraries in this study had Jurkat cell RNA spiked in. CDR3 loop: CASSSDITPQETQYF. The DNA sequence is given as TGTGCCAGCAGCTCGGACATCACTCCCCAAGAGACCCAGTACTTC.